The T cell receptor (beta chain) described here comes from a study of blood T cell repertoires in COVID-19. Overall study: Sources were T cells, B-cell-depleted T cells, or PBMCs; the material itself was cDNA or gDNA.

Here immunoSEQ multiplex PCR was the method, and the copy in TCRdb shows in-frame clones only, minus some. The table shows 320,000 or so clones, with roughly nine tenths occurring only once. Trimming cost V 4 bases and J 5 bases; bases outside gene matches: 6. Germline V gene sequence: CDR1 SGHRS, CDR2 YFSETQ. The CDR3 spans 14 residues. This clone was detected only once. The sequence derives from a man aged 55 to 70 who had recovered from COVID-19. The chain has TRBV5-1 and TRBJ1-1, with 9 bases that match TRBD1. Sequenced sample: PBMCs or T cells enriched from blood (not recorded which). The CDR3 loop is CASSTRQGGTEAFF. The CDR3 DNA sequence: TGCGCCAGCAGCACCCGACAGGGGGGGACTGAAGCTTTCTTT.